The 32 T cell receptor beta chains in this list originate from one sample, sequenced in a study of blood T cells in healthy people across ages. Alongside a J-beta primer mix, a sample-barcoded 5' primer served in a second PCR lasting about 7 to 11 cycles. From the 5' RACE reads, TCRdb called clonotypes with MiXCR, one entry per CDR3 protein. The data contain about 780,000 distinct CDR3 sequences, 35% to 60% of them singletons. Sequencing was performed on blood. The source of these receptors is a man aged 80 or over in good health.

This clonotype has more than one count but fewer than ten. The rearrangement uses TRBV18 and TRBJ1-2; 9 nucleotides align to TRBD1. This CDR3 contains 16 residues. Germline V gene lookup returns CDR1 KGHSH and CDR2 LQKENI. The V gene end was trimmed by 3 bases and the J gene end by 3 bases; junction bases not matched to a gene: 8. CDR3 DNA: TGTGCCAGCTCACCTTCTGGGACAGGGATTCACTATGGCTACACCTTC. It is translated as CASSPSGTGIHYGYTF.

The CDR3 region is CASSRLAGGGNEQYF. The CDR3 DNA follows: TGTGCCAGCAGTAGACTAGCGGGAGGGGGTAATGAGCAGTACTTC. This chain uses TRBV2 with TRBJ2-7, with 14 bases matching TRBD2. The CDR3 runs to 15 residues. Germline V CDR1 and CDR2: SNHLY, FYNNEI. V was pared by 5 bases and J by 7 bases, with 7 bases of the junction left unmatched.

Ten or more counts support this clonotype. CDR3 coding DNA: TGCAGCGCCGAGGGGATCCAGCGGGCGGGAACAGATACGCAGTATTTT. Residues: CSAEGIQRAGTDTQYF. V is TRBV29-1 and J is TRBJ2-3; tentative D call: TRBD2 (6 bases). The V end was cut by 7 bases, the J end by 3 bases, with 23 bases between. The CDR3 consists of 16 residues. Germline-derived CDR1 and CDR2 are SQVTM and ANQGSEA.

This rearrangement joins TRBV29-1 to TRBJ2-4; TRBD1 is a possible D gene (5 bases). Trimming took 1 base from V and 8 from J, leaving 12 bases between them. This CDR3 region has 13 residues. Germline CDR1 is SQVTM and CDR2 is ANQGSEA. CDR3 DNA sequence: TGCAGCGTTGAAGTAAGGGGCGAGGACATTCAGTACTTC. Its translation is CSVEVRGEDIQYF. The full variable domain, completed using reference TRBV29-1 and TRBJ2-4, is SAVISQKPSRDICQRGTSLTIQCQVDSQVTMMFWYRQQPGQSLTLIATANQGSEATYESGFVIDKFPISRPNLTFSTLTVSNMSPEDSSIYLCSVEVRGEDIQYFGAGTRLSVL.

This clonotype has only a few counts. The V call is TRBV12-3 or TRBV12-4, the J call TRBJ2-4; D is perhaps TRBD2 (6 bases). Trimming left V 6 bases short and J 8 bases short, with 17 bases between. CDR3 length: 14 amino acids. CDR3 DNA sequence: TGTGCCAGCAGCCAGGGCGGGCTAGCGCACATTCAGTACTTC. Translating gives CASSQGGLAHIQYF.

This clonotype was seen once. The rearrangement uses TRBV6-2 or TRBV6-3 and TRBJ2-7; tentatively, D is TRBD2 (5 bases). The CDR3 length is 14 residues. Germline V gives CDR1 MNHEY, CDR2 SVGEGT. Trimming shortened V by 6 bases and J by 3 bases, and 15 bases separated the two germline ends. CDR3 sequence: CASRTLGSLYEQYF. Written as DNA, the CDR3 is TGTGCCAGCAGAACCTTGGGGAGTCTCTACGAGCAGTACTTC.

The rearrangement joins TRBV7-9 to TRBJ2-1, with 9 nucleotides matching TRBD2. The junction had 8 bases not matched to a gene; V was cut back by 4 bases and J by 13 bases. The length of the CDR3 is 13 residues. Germline lookup yields CDR1 SEHNR and CDR2 FQNEAQ (reference sequence). Here the CDR3 DNA reads TGTGCCAGCAGCTCTAGCGGGGTCGGGACCCAGTTCTTC. Its translation is CASSSSGVGTQFF.

This chain joins TRBV24-1 and TRBJ1-2; TRBD1 matches at 7 bases. The CDR3 extends over 13 amino acids. Germline V gene lookup returns CDR1 KGHDR and CDR2 SFDVKD. V was clipped by 3 bases and J by 7 bases; unmatched bases: 4. The CDR3, as DNA: TGTGCCACCAGTGATAGGGGGCAAGTTGGCTACACCTTC. Its translation: CATSDRGQVGYTF.

The chain joins TRBV5-1 to TRBJ2-3; 11 positions agree with TRBD2. After removal of 3 bases from V and 4 bases from J, the junction contained 22 bases not matched to a gene. The CDR3 has 21 residues. Germline-derived CDR1 and CDR2 are SGHRS and YFSETQ. In DNA, the CDR3 is TGCGCCAGCAGCTCAAGCCGGGACAGGGATGTAGCGGGAGGGCCGTCAGATACGCAGTATTTT. It codes for CASSSSRDRDVAGGPSDTQYF.

The rearrangement links TRBV2 to TRBJ2-7, with TRBD1 matching 7 bases. The CDR3 runs 15 residues. The J segment lost 1 base and the V segment lost 6 bases, leaving 9 bases of the junction unmatched. From germline, CDR1 is SNHLY and CDR2 FYNNEI. DNA of the CDR3: TGTGCCAGCAGCAACATCAGGGGACAGTCCTACGAGCAGTACTTC. Residues: CASSNIRGQSYEQYF.

The chain links TRBV20-1 to TRBJ2-3; D is undetermined. In germline, CDR1 is DFQATT, CDR2 SNEGSKA (reference sequence). CDR3 length: 12 residues. V was pared by 4 bases and J by 4 bases, with 9 bases between. The CDR3 DNA follows: TGCAGTGCTACCCAAGGAGCAGATACGCAGTATTTT. Translating it yields CSATQGADTQYF.

The rearrangement uses TRBV11-2 and TRBJ2-1; 10 nucleotides agree with TRBD1. The CDR3 consists of 18 residues. Germline V lookup: CDR1 SGHAT, CDR2 FQNNGV. V shed 4 bases and J 9 bases; nucleotides not matched to a gene: 18. CDR3 bases: TGTGCCAGCAGCTACACTTTGGGGGCCGACAGGGGGCAGGGTGAGCAGTTCTTC. Protein: CASSYTLGADRGQGEQFF.

V is TRBV7-2 and J is TRBJ2-1, with D possibly TRBD2 on 5 matching bases. The CDR3 length is 14 residues. In germline, CDR1 is SGHTA, CDR2 FQGNSA. Trimming stripped 5 bases from V and 9 bases from J, with 17 bases between. The CDR3: CASSAPPLRGEQFF. The DNA for the CDR3 is TGTGCCAGCAGCGCCCCCCCACTCCGGGGTGAGCAGTTCTTC. The full variable domain, its missing parts supplied by reference TRBV7-2 and TRBJ2-1, is GAGVSQSPSNKVTEKGKDVELRCDPISGHTALYWYRQSLGQGLEFLIYFQGNSAPDKSGLPSDRFSAERTGGSVSTLTIQRTQQEDSAVYLCASSAPPLRGEQFFGPGTRLTVL.

This clonotype showed up just a few times. V is TRBV27 and J is TRBJ2-2; no clear D gene. There are 12 residues in the CDR3. V was cut by 4 bases and J by 4 bases, with 4 bases left in between. Germline-derived CDR1 and CDR2 are MNHEY and SMNVEV (reference sequence). The CDR3 bases are TGTGCCAGCAGTTATCTCACCGGGGAGCTGTTTTTT. Translating gives CASSYLTGELFF.

There are a few counts of this clonotype. The chain combines TRBV11-1 with TRBJ2-7, with D maybe TRBD2 (6 bases). The germline gives CDR1 SGHAT, CDR2 FQDESV (reference sequence). V was clipped by 4 bases and J by 3 bases, with 13 bases between them. This CDR3 contains 14 residues. In nucleotides, the CDR3 is TGTGCCAGCAGCTCCGGGACTCGTAACTACGAGCAGTACTTC. Protein sequence: CASSSGTRNYEQYF.

This clonotype was recorded at least ten times. The J gene is TRBJ2-7, the V gene TRBV25-1, with 9 positions matching TRBD1. Germline-derived CDR1 and CDR2 are MGHDK and SYGVNS. The V and J ends lost 2 bases and 3 bases, in that order; junction bases with no gene match: 5. The CDR3 is 15 amino acids. CDR3 DNA: TGTGCCAGCAGTGAAAGTAGGACAGGGGACTACGAGCAGTACTTC. This encodes CASSESRTGDYEQYF.

This clonotype is a singleton in its sample. The chain couples TRBV5-1 to TRBJ2-2; TRBD2 matches 11 bases. Losses at the gene ends were 3 bases for V and 2 bases for J; bases not matched to a gene: 3. Germline lookup yields CDR1 SGHRS and CDR2 YFSETQ. The CDR3 runs to 16 residues. This CDR3 reads CASSWGLAVNTGELFF. The DNA for the CDR3 is TGCGCCAGCAGCTGGGGACTAGCGGTAAACACCGGGGAGCTGTTTTTT.

The chain joins TRBV3-1 to TRBJ2-5; 7 bases are a match to TRBD1. The ends lost 4 bases at V and 0 bases at J; junction bases unmatched: 8. The CDR3 runs 16 residues. CDR1 LGHDT and CDR2 YNNKEL come from the germline V gene (reference sequence). The CDR3 here is CASSPMDRKYQETQYF. CDR3 DNA: TGTGCCAGCAGCCCCATGGACAGGAAGTACCAAGAGACCCAGTACTTC.

The chain has TRBV27 and TRBJ2-1, with D unresolved. The J call may not be correct, given that the DNA end is closer to TRBJ2-7. CDR3 length: 18 residues. Germline V lookup: CDR1 MNHEY, CDR2 SMNVEV (reference sequence). For the CDR3, the DNA is TGTGCCAGCAGTTTATCGTTTGAGGTACCGAGCTCCTACAATGAGCAGTACTTC. Translation: CASSLSFEVPSSYNEQYF.

This clonotype was seen a few times. The V and J genes are TRBV20-1 and TRBJ2-7; TRBD2 matches 11 bases. The J segment lost 3 bases and the V segment lost 5 bases, leaving 9 bases of the junction unmatched. Germline V gene lookup returns CDR1 DFQATT and CDR2 SNEGSKA (reference sequence). This CDR3 has 15 residues. For the CDR3, the DNA is TGCAGTGCTTCCCCTAGCGGGAGGCGCTACTACGAGCAGTACTTC. Amino acids: CSASPSGRRYYEQYF.

This clonotype was counted at least ten times. The chain uses TRBV25-1 and TRBJ2-5, with a possible D match to TRBD2 (6 bases). CDR1 MGHDK and CDR2 SYGVNS come from the germline V gene. This CDR3 is 15 amino acids long. V lost 1 base, J lost 4 bases, and 13 bases lay in between. This CDR3 reads CASSESGRVGETQYF. In DNA form, the CDR3 reads TGTGCCAGCAGTGAATCCGGGAGAGTAGGAGAGACCCAGTACTTC.

This rearrangement joins TRBV12-3 or TRBV12-4 to TRBJ2-7, with D perhaps matching TRBD1 (6 bases). The J call may be faulty, since TRBJ2-5 better matches the DNA end. The CDR3 is 14 residues long. The CDR3 nucleotides read TGTGCCAGCAGTTGCCGCGACAGAGGGGGGACCCAGTACTTC. Translating it yields CASSCRDRGGTQYF.

In the case of this clonotype: This may be a read error, as it is one base from a much larger clone. The chain carries TRBV12-3 or TRBV12-4 and TRBJ1-5; 11 bases align to TRBD1. V dropped 4 bases and J dropped 4; count of bases not matched to a gene: 9. The CDR3 is 17 amino acids. CDR3 sequence reads: CASSSGTGGEENQPQHF. CDR3 DNA sequence: TGTGCCAGCAGTTCCGGGACAGGGGGGGAGGAAAATCAGCCCCAGCATTTT.

The V gene is TRBV25-1, the J gene TRBJ2-5, with TRBD1 matching over 11 bases. From germline, CDR1 is MGHDK and CDR2 SYGVNS. CDR3 length equals 15 residues. Trimming took 5 bases from V and 11 from J; bases not matched to a gene: 13. DNA of the CDR3: TGTGCCAGCAGTAACCCGGGACAGGGGGTTGGGAAGCAGTACTTC. Translating it yields CASSNPGQGVGKQYF. Full variable domain (missing parts from reference TRBV25-1 and TRBJ2-5): EADIYQTPRYLVIGTGKKITLECSQTMGHDKMYWYQQDPGMELHLIHYSYGVNSTEKGDLSSESTVSRIRTEHFPLTLESARPSHTSQYLCASSNPGQGVGKQYFGPGTRLLVL.

The V call is TRBV29-1, the J call TRBJ2-5; no clear D gene. The CDR3 is 12 amino acids. Trimming took 8 bases from V and 0 from J, leaving 10 bases between them. Germline values: CDR1 SQVTM, CDR2 ANQGSEA. The CDR3 here is CSSFTNQETQYF. In nucleotides, the CDR3 is TGCAGCTCTTTCACAAACCAAGAGACCCAGTACTTC. Drawing the rest from reference TRBV29-1 and TRBJ2-5, the complete variable domain is SAVISQKPSRDICQRGTSLTIQCQVDSQVTMMFWYRQQPGQSLTLIATANQGSEATYESGFVIDKFPISRPNLTFSTLTVSNMSPEDSSIYLCSSFTNQETQYFGPGTRLLVL.

This clonotype was found a few times. The rearrangement joins TRBV20-1 to TRBJ2-3; D may be TRBD1 (5 bases). The CDR3 contains 15 residues. From germline, CDR1 is DFQATT and CDR2 SNEGSKA (reference sequence). Trimming cost V 0 bases and J 4 bases, with 14 bases left between them. The CDR3 DNA sequence: TGCAGTGCTAGAGATCATAGGGGTCCGGCAGATACGCAGTATTTT. This gives the protein CSARDHRGPADTQYF.

This clonotype showed up many times. V is TRBV7-8 and J is TRBJ2-7; D ambiguous. The CDR3 sequence is 12 residues long. Germline CDR1 SGHVS, CDR2 FQNEAQ. V lost 5 bases to trimming and J lost 5 bases, with 10 bases between them. CDR3 bases: TGTGCCAGCAGCCTCGATCGGGACGAGCAGTACTTC. It specifies CASSLDRDEQYF.

The table lists this clonotype with a few counts. The J gene is TRBJ2-3, the V gene TRBV24-1; 7 nucleotides agree with TRBD1. The germline CDR1 and CDR2 sequences are KGHDR and SFDVKD. V trimming: 4 bases; J trimming: 2 bases; junction bases outside the gene matches: 11. CDR3 length: 17 amino acids. Written as DNA, the CDR3 is TGTGCCACCAGTGACTCTATTGGACAGGAGTACACAGATACGCAGTATTTT. Encoded protein: CATSDSIGQEYTDTQYF.

The gene calls are TRBV7-2 and TRBJ2-1, with 10 bases matching TRBD2. This CDR3 spans 17 amino acids. V lost 1 base to trimming and J lost 3 bases; unmatched junction nucleotides: 6. CDR1 SGHTA and CDR2 FQGNSA come from the germline V gene. CDR3 amino acids: CASSLGGAGGFYNEQFF. CDR3 bases: TGTGCCAGCAGCTTAGGGGGAGCGGGAGGGTTCTACAATGAGCAGTTCTTC.

The rearrangement uses TRBV5-1 and TRBJ1-2; 7 nucleotides match TRBD1. The length of the CDR3 is 15 residues. The germline CDR1 and CDR2 sequences are SGHRS and YFSETQ. The V and J ends lost 3 bases and 1 base, in that order; junction bases with no gene match: 6. This chain's CDR3 is CASSSGTVLNYGYTF. The CDR3, as DNA: TGCGCCAGCAGCTCTGGGACAGTCCTTAACTATGGCTACACCTTC.

This clonotype turned up a few times. This chain uses TRBV20-1 with TRBJ2-7; 11 bases map to TRBD2. CDR3 length: 17 residues. The ends lost 3 bases at V and 4 bases at J; junction bases unmatched: 14. Germline CDR1 DFQATT, CDR2 SNEGSKA (reference sequence). The CDR3 DNA sequence: TGCAGTGCTAGGGGGCTAGCGGGAGGTGGGTCTGGGTACGAGCAGTACTTC. Translating it yields CSARGLAGGGSGYEQYF.

The V call is TRBV29-1, the J call TRBJ2-3; D may be TRBD2 (6 bases). The germline V gene has CDR1 SQVTM and CDR2 ANQGSEA. This CDR3 has 13 residues. CDR3 residues: CSARDRGTDTQYF. DNA for the CDR3: TGCAGTGCTAGAGATCGGGGGACAGATACGCAGTATTTT.